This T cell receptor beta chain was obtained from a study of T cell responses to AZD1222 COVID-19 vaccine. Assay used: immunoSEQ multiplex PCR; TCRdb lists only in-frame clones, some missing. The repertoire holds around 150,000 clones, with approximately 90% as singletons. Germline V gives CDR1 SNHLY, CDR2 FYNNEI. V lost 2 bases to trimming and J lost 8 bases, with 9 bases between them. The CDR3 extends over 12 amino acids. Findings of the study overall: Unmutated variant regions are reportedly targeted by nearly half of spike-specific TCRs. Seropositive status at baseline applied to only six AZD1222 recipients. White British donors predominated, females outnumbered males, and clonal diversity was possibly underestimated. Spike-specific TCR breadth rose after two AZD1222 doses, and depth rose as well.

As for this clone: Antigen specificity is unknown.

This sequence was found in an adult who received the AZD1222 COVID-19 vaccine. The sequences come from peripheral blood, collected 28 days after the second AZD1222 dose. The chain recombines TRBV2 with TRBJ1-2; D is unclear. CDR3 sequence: CASSERQMGYTF. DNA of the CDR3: TGTGCCAGCAGTGAAAGGCAAATGGGCTACACCTTC. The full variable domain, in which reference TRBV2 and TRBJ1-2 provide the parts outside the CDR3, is EPEVTQTPSHQVTQMGQEVILRCVPISNHLYFYWYRQILGQKVEFLVSFYNNEISEKSEIFDDQFSVERPDGSNFTLKIRSTKLEDSAMYFCASSERQMGYTFGSGTRLTVV.